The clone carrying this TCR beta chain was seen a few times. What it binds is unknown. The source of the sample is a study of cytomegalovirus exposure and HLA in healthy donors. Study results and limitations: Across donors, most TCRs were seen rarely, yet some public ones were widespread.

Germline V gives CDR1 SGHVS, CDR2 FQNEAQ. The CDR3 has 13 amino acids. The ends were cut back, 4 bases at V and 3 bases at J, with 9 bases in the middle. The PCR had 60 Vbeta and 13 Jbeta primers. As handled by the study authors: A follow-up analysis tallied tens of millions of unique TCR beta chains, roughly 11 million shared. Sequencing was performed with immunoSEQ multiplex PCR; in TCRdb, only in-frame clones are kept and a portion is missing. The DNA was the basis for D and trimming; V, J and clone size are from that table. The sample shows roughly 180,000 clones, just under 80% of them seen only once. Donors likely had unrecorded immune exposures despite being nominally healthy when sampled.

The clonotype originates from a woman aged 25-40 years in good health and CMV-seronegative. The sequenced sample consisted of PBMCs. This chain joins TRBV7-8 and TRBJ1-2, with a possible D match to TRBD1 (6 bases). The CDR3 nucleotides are TGTGCCAGCAGCTGGAGGACAGACTATGGCTACACCTTC. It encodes CASSWRTDYGYTF.